This T cell receptor (beta chain) derives from a study of T cells after somatic rescue of genetic block. This CDR3 comprises 13 residues. The ends were cut back, 4 bases at V and 1 base at J, with 7 bases in the middle. Per the germline V gene, CDR1 is SGHRS and CDR2 is YFSETQ. Measured with immunoSEQ multiplex PCR; TCRdb has only the in-frame clones, and not every one. Counted here are 55,000 to 70,000 clones, less than 95% occurring once; the ten biggest clones make up roughly 3%. The gene calls are TRBV5-1 and TRBJ2-3; D tentatively reads TRBD1 or TRBD2 (5 bases each). The clonotype comes from a man aged 35-49 years. Sequenced material: peripheral blood mononuclear cells (PBMCs). CDR3 DNA: TGCGCCAGCAGCGTGGGGGGCACAGATACGCAGTATTTT. It is translated as CASSVGGTDTQYF.